This section outlines one T cell receptor (beta chain) sequence together with its context. This record comes from a study of blood T cell repertoires in COVID-19. Clones were sequenced by immunoSEQ multiplex PCR, and TCRdb holds only the in-frame ones, with some missing. The profile shows roughly 190,000 clones, less than 90% of them singletons. This CDR3 region has 16 residues. V shed 5 bases and J shed 0 bases, with 17 bases lying between them. Germline V gene sequence: CDR1 SGHTS, CDR2 YDEGEE. The sample taken for sequencing was peripheral blood. This TCR was sampled from a woman between 40 and 55 years old with acute or convalescent COVID-19. The chain couples TRBV5-8 to TRBJ2-5; a possible D gene is TRBD2 (6 bases). The DNA of the CDR3 is TGTGCCAGCAGTAGCGGCGCCAGACAGTACCAAGAGACCCAGTACTTC. Residues: CASSSGARQYQETQYF.